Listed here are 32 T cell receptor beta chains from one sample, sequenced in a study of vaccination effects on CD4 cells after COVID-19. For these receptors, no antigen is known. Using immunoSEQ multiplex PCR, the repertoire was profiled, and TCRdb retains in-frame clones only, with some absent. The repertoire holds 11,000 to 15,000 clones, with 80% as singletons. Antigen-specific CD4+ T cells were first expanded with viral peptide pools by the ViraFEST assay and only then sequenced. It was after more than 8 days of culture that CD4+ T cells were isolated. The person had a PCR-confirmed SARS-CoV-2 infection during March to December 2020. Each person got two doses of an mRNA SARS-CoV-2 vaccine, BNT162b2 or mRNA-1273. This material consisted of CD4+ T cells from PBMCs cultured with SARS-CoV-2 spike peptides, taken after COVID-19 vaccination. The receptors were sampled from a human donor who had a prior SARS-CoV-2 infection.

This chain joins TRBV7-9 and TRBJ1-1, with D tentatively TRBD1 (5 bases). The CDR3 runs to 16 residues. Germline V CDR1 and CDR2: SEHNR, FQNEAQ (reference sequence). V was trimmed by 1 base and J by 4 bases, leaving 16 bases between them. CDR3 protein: CASSLGRARGTTEAFF. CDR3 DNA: TGTGCCAGCAGCTTAGGAAGGGCAAGGGGTACCACTGAAGCTTTCTTT.

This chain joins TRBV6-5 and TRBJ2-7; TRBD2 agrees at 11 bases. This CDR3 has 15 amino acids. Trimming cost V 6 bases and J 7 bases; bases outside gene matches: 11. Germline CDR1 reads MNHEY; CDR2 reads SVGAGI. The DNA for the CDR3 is TGTGCCAGCAGAAGCCGACTAGCGGGACTTAGGGAGCAGTACTTC. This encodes CASRSRLAGLREQYF.

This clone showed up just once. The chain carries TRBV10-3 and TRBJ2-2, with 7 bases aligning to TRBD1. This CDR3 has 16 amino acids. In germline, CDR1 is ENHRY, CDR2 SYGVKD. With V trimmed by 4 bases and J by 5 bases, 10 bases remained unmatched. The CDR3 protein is CAISGWDRTRTGELFF. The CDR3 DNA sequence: TGTGCCATCAGTGGCTGGGACAGAACACGAACCGGGGAGCTGTTTTTT.

The CDR3 loop reads CASSFQLANQETQYF. The DNA for the CDR3 is TGTGCCAGCAGTTTCCAACTAGCAAACCAAGAGACCCAGTACTTC. The chain carries TRBV6-5 and TRBJ2-5; tentatively, D is TRBD2 (6 bases). Per the germline V gene, CDR1 is MNHEY and CDR2 is SVGAGI. The CDR3 loop spans 15 amino acids. Trimming removed 4 bases at V and 0 bases at J, with 12 bases between.

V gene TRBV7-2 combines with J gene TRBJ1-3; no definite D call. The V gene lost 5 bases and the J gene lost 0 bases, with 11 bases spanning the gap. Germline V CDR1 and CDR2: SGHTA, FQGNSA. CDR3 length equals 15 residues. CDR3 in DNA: TGTGCCAGCAGCCCTGGGCGTAGCTCTGGAAACACCATATATTTT. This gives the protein CASSPGRSSGNTIYF.

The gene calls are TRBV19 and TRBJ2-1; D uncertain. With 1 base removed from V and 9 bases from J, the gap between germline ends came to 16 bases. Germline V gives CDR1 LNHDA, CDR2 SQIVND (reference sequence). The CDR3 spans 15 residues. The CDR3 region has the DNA TGTGCCAGTAGTATAGTTTCTTGGCCTCCCGCTGAGCAGTTCTTC. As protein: CASSIVSWPPAEQFF. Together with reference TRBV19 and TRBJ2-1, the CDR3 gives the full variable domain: DGGITQSPKYLFRKEGQNVTLSCEQNLNHDAMYWYRQDPGQGLRLIYYSQIVNDFQKGDIAEGYSVSREKKESFPLTVTSAQKNPTAFYLCASSIVSWPPAEQFFGPGTRLTVL.

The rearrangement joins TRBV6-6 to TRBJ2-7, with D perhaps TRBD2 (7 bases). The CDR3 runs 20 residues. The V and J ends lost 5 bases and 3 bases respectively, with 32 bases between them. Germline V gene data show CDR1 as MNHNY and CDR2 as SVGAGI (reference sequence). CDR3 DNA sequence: TGTGCCAGCAGTCACAGGGAGGGTGAATTTTCGCGGAGCCTCAACTACGAGCAGTACTTC. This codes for CASSHREGEFSRSLNYEQYF.

DNA of the CDR3: TGTGCCAGCAGCTTAGTTAGGCCGGACAGGCGGAACACTGAAGCTTTCTTT. This encodes CASSLVRPDRRNTEAFF. This chain uses TRBV7-2 with TRBJ1-1, with 7 nucleotides matching TRBD1. Per the germline V gene, CDR1 is SGHTA and CDR2 is FQGNSA. This CDR3 has 17 residues. V shed 1 base, J shed 1 base, and the junction held 9 bases outside the gene matches.

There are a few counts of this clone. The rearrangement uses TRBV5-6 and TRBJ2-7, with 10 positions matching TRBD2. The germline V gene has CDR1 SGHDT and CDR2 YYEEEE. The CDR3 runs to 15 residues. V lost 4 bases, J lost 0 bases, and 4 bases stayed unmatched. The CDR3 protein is CASSNLAGDSYEQYF. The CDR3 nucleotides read TGTGCCAGCAGCAACCTAGCGGGGGACTCCTACGAGCAGTACTTC.

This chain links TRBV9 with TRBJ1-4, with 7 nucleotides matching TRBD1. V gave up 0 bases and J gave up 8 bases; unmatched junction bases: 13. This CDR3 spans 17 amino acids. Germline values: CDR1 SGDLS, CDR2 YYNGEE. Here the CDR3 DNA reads TGTGCCAGCAGCGTAGGGGTACAGGGGCAAGGAGGGGAAAAACTGTTTTTT. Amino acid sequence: CASSVGVQGQGGEKLFF.

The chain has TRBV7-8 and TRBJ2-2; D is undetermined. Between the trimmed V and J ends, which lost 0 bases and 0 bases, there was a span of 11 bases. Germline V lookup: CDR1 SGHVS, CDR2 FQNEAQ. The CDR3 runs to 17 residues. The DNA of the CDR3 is TGTGCCAGCAGCTTAGCGGGCCGCTGGACGAACACCGGGGAGCTGTTTTTT. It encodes CASSLAGRWTNTGELFF.

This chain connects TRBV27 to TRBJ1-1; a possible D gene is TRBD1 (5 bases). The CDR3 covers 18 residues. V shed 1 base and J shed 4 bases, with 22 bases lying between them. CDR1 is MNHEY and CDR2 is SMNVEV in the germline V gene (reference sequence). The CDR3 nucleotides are TGTGCCAGCAGTTTATGGCGGAGGCGGGGGGATCGGGGCACTGAAGCTTTCTTT. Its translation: CASSLWRRRGDRGTEAFF.

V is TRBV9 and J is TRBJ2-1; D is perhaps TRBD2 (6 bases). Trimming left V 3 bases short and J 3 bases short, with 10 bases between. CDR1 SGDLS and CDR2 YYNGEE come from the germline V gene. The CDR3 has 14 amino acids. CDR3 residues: CASSDSGGYNEQFF. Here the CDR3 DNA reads TGTGCCAGCAGCGATAGCGGTGGCTACAATGAGCAGTTCTTC.

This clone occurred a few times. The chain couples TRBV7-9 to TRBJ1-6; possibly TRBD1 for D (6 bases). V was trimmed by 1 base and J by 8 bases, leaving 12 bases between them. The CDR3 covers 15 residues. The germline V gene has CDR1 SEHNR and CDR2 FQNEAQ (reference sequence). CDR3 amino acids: CASSLGAGDYSPLHF. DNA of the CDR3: TGTGCCAGCAGCTTAGGGGCAGGGGATTATTCACCCCTCCACTTT.

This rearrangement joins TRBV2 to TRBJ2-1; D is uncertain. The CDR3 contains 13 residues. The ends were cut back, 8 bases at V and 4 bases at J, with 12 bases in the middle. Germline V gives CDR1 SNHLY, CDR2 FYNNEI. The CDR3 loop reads CASLTRRYNEQFF. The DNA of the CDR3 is TGTGCCAGCCTCACCCGCCGGTACAATGAGCAGTTCTTC. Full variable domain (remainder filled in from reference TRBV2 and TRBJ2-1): EPEVTQTPSHQVTQMGQEVILRCVPISNHLYFYWYRQILGQKVEFLVSFYNNEISEKSEIFDDQFSVERPDGSNFTLKIRSTKLEDSAMYFCASLTRRYNEQFFGPGTRLTVL.

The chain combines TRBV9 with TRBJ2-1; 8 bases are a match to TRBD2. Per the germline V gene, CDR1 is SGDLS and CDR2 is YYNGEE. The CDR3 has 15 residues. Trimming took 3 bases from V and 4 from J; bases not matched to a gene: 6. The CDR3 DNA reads TGTGCCAGCAGCGCTGACGGGGGGGGATACAATGAGCAGTTCTTC. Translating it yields CASSADGGGYNEQFF.

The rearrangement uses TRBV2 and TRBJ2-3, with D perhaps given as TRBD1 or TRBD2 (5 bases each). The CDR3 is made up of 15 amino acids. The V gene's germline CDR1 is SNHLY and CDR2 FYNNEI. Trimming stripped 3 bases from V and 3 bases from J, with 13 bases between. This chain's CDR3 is CASSEMGVGTDTQYF. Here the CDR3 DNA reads TGTGCCAGCAGTGAGATGGGGGTGGGGACAGATACGCAGTATTTT.

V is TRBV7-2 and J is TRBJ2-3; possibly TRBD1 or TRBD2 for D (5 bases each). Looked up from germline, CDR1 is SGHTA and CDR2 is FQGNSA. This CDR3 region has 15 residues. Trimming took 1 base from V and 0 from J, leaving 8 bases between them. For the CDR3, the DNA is TGTGCCAGCAGCTTAGACAGGACTAGCACAGATACGCAGTATTTT. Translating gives CASSLDRTSTDTQYF.

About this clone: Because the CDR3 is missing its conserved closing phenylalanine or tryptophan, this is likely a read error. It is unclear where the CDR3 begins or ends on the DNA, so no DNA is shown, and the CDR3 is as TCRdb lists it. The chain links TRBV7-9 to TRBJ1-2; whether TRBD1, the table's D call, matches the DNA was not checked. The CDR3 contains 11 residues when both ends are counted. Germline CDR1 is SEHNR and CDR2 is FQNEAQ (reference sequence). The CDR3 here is CASSLGQGRTV.

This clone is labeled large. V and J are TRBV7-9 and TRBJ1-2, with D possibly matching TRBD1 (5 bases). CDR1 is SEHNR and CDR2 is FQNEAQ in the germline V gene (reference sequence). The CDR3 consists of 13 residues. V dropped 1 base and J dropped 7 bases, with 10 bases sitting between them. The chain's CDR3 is CASSLEGESGYTF. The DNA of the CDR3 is TGTGCCAGCAGCTTAGAAGGGGAGTCTGGCTACACCTTC. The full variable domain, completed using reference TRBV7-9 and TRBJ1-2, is DTGVSQNPRHKITKRGQNVTFRCDPISEHNRLYWYRQTLGQGPEFLTYFQNEAQLEKSRLLSDRFSAERPKGSFSTLEIQRTEQGDSAMYLCASSLEGESGYTFGSGTRLTVV.

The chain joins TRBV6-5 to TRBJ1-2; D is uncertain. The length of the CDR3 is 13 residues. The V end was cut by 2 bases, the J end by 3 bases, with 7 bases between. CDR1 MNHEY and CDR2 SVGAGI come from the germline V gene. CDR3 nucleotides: TGTGCCAGCAGTTACCCGAGATACTATGGCTACACCTTC. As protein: CASSYPRYYGYTF.

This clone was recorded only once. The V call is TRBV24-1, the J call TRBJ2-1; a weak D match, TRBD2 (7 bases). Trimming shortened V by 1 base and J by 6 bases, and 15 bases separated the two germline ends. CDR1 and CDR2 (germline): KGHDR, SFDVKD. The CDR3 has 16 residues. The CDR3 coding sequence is TGTGCCACCAGTGATTTTGGGCCAGGGGAGGGCAATGAGCAGTTCTTC. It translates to CATSDFGPGEGNEQFF.

The CDR3 sequence: CASSPTGNPKVFGLAGARETQYF. In DNA, the CDR3 is TGTGCCAGCTCACCGACCGGAAACCCCAAGGTCTTTGGGCTAGCGGGAGCTCGGGAGACCCAGTACTTC. The chain employs TRBV18 and TRBJ2-5; TRBD2 matches at 10 bases. The V segment lost 3 bases and the J segment 5 bases; nucleotides outside the gene matches: 30. Germline V gives CDR1 KGHSH, CDR2 LQKENI. The CDR3 extends over 23 amino acids.

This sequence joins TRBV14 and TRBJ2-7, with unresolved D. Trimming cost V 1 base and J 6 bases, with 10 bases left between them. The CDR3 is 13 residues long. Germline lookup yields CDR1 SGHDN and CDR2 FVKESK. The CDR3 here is CASSQGRWVEQYF. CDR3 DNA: TGTGCCAGCAGCCAAGGGAGATGGGTCGAGCAGTACTTC.

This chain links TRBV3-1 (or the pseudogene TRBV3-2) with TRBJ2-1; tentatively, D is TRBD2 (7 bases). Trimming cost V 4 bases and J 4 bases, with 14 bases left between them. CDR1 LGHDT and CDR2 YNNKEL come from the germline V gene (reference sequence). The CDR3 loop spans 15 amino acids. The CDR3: CASSPLGGGYNEQFF. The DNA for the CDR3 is TGTGCCAGCAGCCCTTTAGGGGGGGGATACAATGAGCAGTTCTTC.

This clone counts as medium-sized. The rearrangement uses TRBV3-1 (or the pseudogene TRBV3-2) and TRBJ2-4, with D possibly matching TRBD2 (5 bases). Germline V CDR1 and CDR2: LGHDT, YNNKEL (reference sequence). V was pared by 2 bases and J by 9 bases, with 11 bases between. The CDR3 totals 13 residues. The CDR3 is CASSQRGYGIQYF. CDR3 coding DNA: TGTGCCAGCAGCCAACGAGGGTATGGCATTCAGTACTTC.

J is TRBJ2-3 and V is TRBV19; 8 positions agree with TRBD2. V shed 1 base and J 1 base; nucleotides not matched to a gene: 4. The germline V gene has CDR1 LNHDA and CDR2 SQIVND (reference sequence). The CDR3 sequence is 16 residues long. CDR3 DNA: TGTGCCAGTAGTATAGGGGGCGGGGGGCGCACAGATACGCAGTATTTT. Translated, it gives CASSIGGGGRTDTQYF.

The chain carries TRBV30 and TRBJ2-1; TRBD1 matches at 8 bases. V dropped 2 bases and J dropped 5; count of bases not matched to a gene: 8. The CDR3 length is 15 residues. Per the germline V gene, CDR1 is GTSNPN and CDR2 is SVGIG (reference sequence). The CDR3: CAWSRPRGRDNEQFF. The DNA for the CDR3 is TGTGCCTGGAGTAGGCCCAGGGGGCGCGACAATGAGCAGTTCTTC.

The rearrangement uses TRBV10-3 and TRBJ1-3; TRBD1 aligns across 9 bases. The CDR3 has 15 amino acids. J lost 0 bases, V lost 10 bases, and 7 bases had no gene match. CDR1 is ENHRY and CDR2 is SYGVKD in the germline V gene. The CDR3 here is CATRGTGSSGNTIYF. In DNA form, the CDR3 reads TGTGCCACCCGCGGGACAGGGTCCTCTGGAAACACCATATATTTT.

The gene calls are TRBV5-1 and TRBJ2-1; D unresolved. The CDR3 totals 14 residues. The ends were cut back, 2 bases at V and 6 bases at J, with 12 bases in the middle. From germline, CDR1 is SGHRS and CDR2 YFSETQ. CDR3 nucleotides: TGCGCCAGCAGCTTTTCTCCAGCTACCAATGAGCAGTTCTTC. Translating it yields CASSFSPATNEQFF.

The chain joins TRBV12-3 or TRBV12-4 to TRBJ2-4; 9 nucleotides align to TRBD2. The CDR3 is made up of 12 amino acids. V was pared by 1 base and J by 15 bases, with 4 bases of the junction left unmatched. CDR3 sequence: CASSLGLAGRYF. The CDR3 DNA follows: TGTGCCAGCAGTTTAGGGCTAGCGGGACGGTACTTC.

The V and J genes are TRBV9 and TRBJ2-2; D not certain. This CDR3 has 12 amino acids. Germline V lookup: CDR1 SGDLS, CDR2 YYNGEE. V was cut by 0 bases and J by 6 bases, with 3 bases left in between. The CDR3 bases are TGTGCCAGCAGCGTAGCGTCCGGGGAGCTGTTTTTT. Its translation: CASSVASGELFF. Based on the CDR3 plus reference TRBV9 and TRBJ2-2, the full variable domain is DSGVTQTPKHLITATGQRVTLRCSPRSGDLSVYWYQQSLDQGLQFLIQYYNGEERAKGNILERFSAQQFPDLHSELNLSSLELGDSALYFCASSVASGELFFGEGSRLTVL.